Shown below are 29 T cell receptor beta chains from a single sample sequenced in a study of CD8+CD57+ T cells in acquired aplastic anemia. Genomic DNA constituted the template upon which TCR beta VDJ and CDR3 profiling was performed. TCRdb used MiXCR to reprocess the reads, holding one entry per CDR3 protein. The repertoire has 150,000 to 200,000 distinct CDR3 sequences, roughly 48% of them found once; the top ten carry more than 1%. For sequencing, patients were chosen who had shown expansion of CD8+CD57+ cells by flow cytometry. The sequencing sample was made of sorted CD4+, CD8+, or CD8+CD57+ T cells (not recorded which) from PBMCs. The receptors were sampled from a human donor with aplastic anemia.

The V and J genes are TRBV29-1 and TRBJ2-2; D call uncertain. V gave up 2 bases and J gave up 7 bases, with 8 bases separating them. The CDR3 consists of 12 residues. CDR1 and CDR2 (germline): SQVTM, ANQGSEA. Here the CDR3 reads CSVEKGNGELFF. CDR3 bases: TGCAGCGTTGAAAAGGGCAACGGGGAGCTGTTTTTT.

The genes are TRBV7-9 and TRBJ1-1, with 7 nucleotides matching TRBD1. Germline values: CDR1 SEHNR, CDR2 FQNEAQ (reference sequence). The CDR3 loop spans 13 amino acids. Losses at the gene ends were 8 bases for V and 5 bases for J; bases not matched to a gene: 8. The CDR3 DNA reads as TGTGCCAGCCACAGGGGAGCGTTTACTGAAGCTTTCTTT. Translation: CASHRGAFTEAFF.

This clonotype appeared a single time. V gene TRBV19 combines with J gene TRBJ1-5, with a tentative D call TRBD1 (5 bases). V was trimmed by 4 bases and J by 6 bases, leaving 16 bases between them. CDR3 length equals 15 residues. Germline V gene lookup returns CDR1 LNHDA and CDR2 SQIVND (reference sequence). The CDR3 DNA reads as TGTGCCAGTAGTACCCGGGACCCCAGGGCTCAGCCCCAGCATTTT. Translated, it gives CASSTRDPRAQPQHF.

This clonotype was counted once. V gene TRBV15 combines with J gene TRBJ2-7, with unresolved D. Germline V gives CDR1 LNHNV, CDR2 YYDKDF (reference sequence). This CDR3 has 13 amino acids. V was trimmed by 5 bases and J by 6 bases, leaving 14 bases between them. As DNA, the CDR3 is TGTGCCACCAGCTCGACGGAGAACGGCGAGCAGTACTTC. It encodes CATSSTENGEQYF.

The chain is built from TRBV7-3 and TRBJ1-2, with 8 bases lining up with TRBD1. From germline, CDR1 is SGHTA and CDR2 FQGTGA. The CDR3 is 13 residues long. Trimming took 4 bases from V and 4 from J; bases not matched to a gene: 2. CDR3 nucleotides: TGTGCCAGCAGCTCAGACAGGGGCTATGGCTACACCTTC. Translating gives CASSSDRGYGYTF.

On this clonotype: This may be a read error, as it is one base from a much larger clone. The chain carries TRBV5-1 and TRBJ2-2, with D perhaps being TRBD1 or TRBD2 (5 bases each). Trimming pared 0 bases from V and 3 bases from J, leaving 15 bases between. The CDR3 spans 17 residues. CDR1 and CDR2 from the germline V gene are SGHRS and YFSETQ. CDR3 residues: CASSLEVGGIDTGELFF. The DNA for the CDR3 is TGCGCCAGCAGCTTGGAAGTTGGGGGAATCGACACCGGGGAGCTGTTTTTT.

This clonotype was found once. The gene calls are TRBV2 and TRBJ2-1, with 8 bases matching TRBD2. V was pared by 2 bases and J by 6 bases, with 3 bases of the junction left unmatched. Germline CDR1 reads SNHLY; CDR2 reads FYNNEI. This CDR3 has 14 amino acids. CDR3: CASSERLAINEQFF. The CDR3, as DNA: TGTGCCAGCAGTGAAAGACTAGCGATCAATGAGCAGTTCTTC.

In its sample, this clonotype was seen a few times. Here the CDR3 DNA reads TGTGCCAGCAGCCCCGGCGGGGCCAATGAGCAGTTCTTC. This gives the protein CASSPGGANEQFF. The chain couples TRBV5-6 to TRBJ2-1; a weak D match, TRBD2 (6 bases). Germline CDR1 and CDR2: SGHDT and YYEEEE. The CDR3 runs to 13 residues. V was clipped by 4 bases and J by 6 bases, with 11 bases between them.

This clonotype was observed at least ten times. The chain links TRBV15 to TRBJ2-3; 9 bases fit TRBD2. V gave up 1 base and J gave up 1 base; unmatched junction bases: 3. Germline loops: CDR1 LNHNV, CDR2 YYDKDF (reference sequence). The CDR3 has 16 residues. The CDR3 loop reads CATSRGERGGTDTQYF. The DNA for the CDR3 is TGTGCCACCAGCAGAGGGGAGCGGGGGGGCACAGATACGCAGTATTTT.

J is TRBJ2-5 and V is TRBV25-1; no firm D call. V was shortened by 0 bases and J by 0 bases, with 11 bases between the two germline ends. This CDR3 has 16 residues. Germline assignment: CDR1 MGHDK and CDR2 SYGVNS. The CDR3 is CASSEYRVENQETQYF. In DNA, the CDR3 is TGTGCCAGCAGTGAATATAGAGTGGAGAACCAAGAGACCCAGTACTTC.

In this sample, this clonotype turned up many times. This chain links TRBV7-3 with TRBJ2-5, with D perhaps TRBD1 (7 bases). Per the germline V gene, CDR1 is SGHTA and CDR2 is FQGTGA. The CDR3 is 14 residues long. Trimming left V 5 bases short and J 5 bases short, with 15 bases between. CDR3 in amino acids: CASSKRTGGETQYF. For the CDR3, the DNA is TGTGCCAGCAGCAAAAGGACAGGAGGGGAGACCCAGTACTTC. The full variable domain, completed using reference TRBV7-3 and TRBJ2-5, is GAGVSQTPSNKVTEKGKYVELRCDPISGHTALYWYRQSLGQGPEFLIYFQGTGAADDSGLPNDRFFAVRPEGSVSTLKIQRTERGDSAVYLCASSKRTGGETQYFGPGTRLLVL.

In the case of this clonotype: A read error may produce the germline difference seen at one junction end. The rearrangement joins TRBV4-1 to TRBJ1-4, with D maybe TRBD1 (6 bases). The germline gives CDR1 MGHRA, CDR2 YSYEKL. The CDR3 runs to 13 residues. Written as DNA, the CDR3 is TGCGTCAGCAGCCAAGAAGGGGGGGCAAAACTGTTTTTT. Amino acid sequence: CVSSQEGGAKLFF.

This clonotype was seen many times. V and J are TRBV7-9 and TRBJ1-4, with 11 bases matching TRBD1. V was clipped by 5 bases and J by 4 bases; unmatched bases: 6. This CDR3 is built from 16 residues. Germline V gene lookup returns CDR1 SEHNR and CDR2 FQNEAQ (reference sequence). The CDR3 here is CASSKRTGGFNEKLFF. The DNA for the CDR3 is TGTGCCAGCAGCAAGAGGACAGGGGGCTTTAATGAAAAACTGTTTTTT.

Comment on this clonotype: The CDR3 does not close with the conserved phenylalanine or tryptophan, likely indicating a read error. The chain is built from TRBV5-4 and TRBJ2-3; D is unclear. The ends were cut back, 0 bases at V and 4 bases at J, with 18 bases in the middle. Looked up from germline, CDR1 is SGHNT and CDR2 is YYREEE (reference sequence). The CDR3 runs to 17 residues. CDR3 nucleotide sequence: TGTGCCAGCAGCTTGGGGGTCTCAAATTCAGGCTCAGATACGCAGTATCTT. It codes for CASSLGVSNSGSDTQYL.

Concerning this clonotype itself: Being one base from a much bigger clone, this may be a read error. The chain joins TRBV6-5 to TRBJ2-7; D remains unclear. Germline CDR1 and CDR2: MNHEY and SVGAGI. V dropped 4 bases and J dropped 6 bases, with 16 bases sitting between them. CDR3 size: 14 residues. CDR3 amino acids: CASSFSVPYFEQYF. Here the CDR3 DNA reads TGTGCCAGCAGTTTCAGTGTTCCCTACTTCGAGCAGTACTTC.

This clonotype has a single count. The rearrangement uses TRBV12-3 or TRBV12-4 and TRBJ1-1, with D perhaps matching TRBD1 (5 bases). The CDR3 is made up of 13 amino acids. V was clipped by 6 bases and J by 11 bases, with 19 bases between them. In DNA, the CDR3 is TGTGCCAGCAGCCAAGTGAGGGCAGGGTTGGCTTTCTTT. Its translation: CASSQVRAGLAFF.

V usage is TRBV2 and J usage is TRBJ2-5; 10 bases are a match to TRBD2. J lost 7 bases, V lost 4 bases, and 6 bases had no gene match. From germline, CDR1 is SNHLY and CDR2 FYNNEI. This CDR3 is 14 amino acids long. CDR3 amino acids: CASSVGSGGGTQYF. In nucleotides, the CDR3 is TGTGCCAGCAGTGTCGGCAGCGGGGGGGGGACCCAGTACTTC.

This clonotype was counted many times. This chain connects TRBV9 to TRBJ1-6; D gene ambiguous. V lost 0 bases, J lost 7 bases, and 11 bases lay in between. CDR1 and CDR2 (germline): SGDLS, YYNGEE. The CDR3 runs 15 residues. CDR3 loop: CASSVAEGGNSPLHF. The CDR3 nucleotides are TGTGCCAGCAGCGTAGCAGAGGGAGGAAATTCACCCCTCCACTTT.

This clonotype has more than one count but fewer than ten. The chain recombines TRBV10-3 with TRBJ1-2, with D tentatively TRBD1 (6 bases). V was trimmed by 1 base and J by 2 bases, leaving 11 bases between them. The germline V gene encodes CDR1 ENHRY and CDR2 SYGVKD. The CDR3 runs to 15 residues. DNA for the CDR3: TGTGCCATCAGTGAGTTAACAGGGAAAAACTATGGCTACACCTTC. Translated: CAISELTGKNYGYTF.

The chain joins TRBV6-1 to TRBJ1-2, with 7 positions matching TRBD1. The CDR3 totals 14 residues. From germline, CDR1 is MNHNS and CDR2 SASEGT. Unmatched junction bases numbered 7, after V lost 6 bases and J lost 3 bases. This CDR3 reads CASRQEGTDYGYTF. Here the CDR3 DNA reads TGTGCCAGCAGACAAGAGGGGACAGACTATGGCTACACCTTC.

The chain uses TRBV11-2 and TRBJ2-1; D perhaps matches TRBD1 (5 bases). Trimming took 0 bases from V and 5 from J, leaving 14 bases between them. From germline, CDR1 is SGHAT and CDR2 FQNNGV. The CDR3 spans 16 residues. The CDR3 spells CASSLDPTAGDNEQFF. The CDR3 DNA reads as TGTGCCAGCAGCTTAGATCCGACAGCCGGAGACAATGAGCAGTTCTTC. The entire variable domain, with the rest obtained from reference TRBV11-2 and TRBJ2-1, is as follows: EAGVAQSPRYKIIEKRQSVAFWCNPISGHATLYWYQQILGQGPKLLIQFQNNGVVDDSQLPKDRFSAERLKGVDSTLKIQPAKLEDSAVYLCASSLDPTAGDNEQFFGPGTRLTVL.

J is TRBJ2-1 and V is TRBV19; the D gene is possibly TRBD2 (5 bases). V gave up 6 bases and J gave up 5 bases, with 8 bases separating them. Germline CDR1 LNHDA, CDR2 SQIVND (reference sequence). This CDR3 is 12 amino acids long. The CDR3, as DNA: TGTGCCAGTAGCCTGACTAACAATGAGCAGTTCTTC. Amino acid sequence: CASSLTNNEQFF.

The sample holds a few counts of this clonotype. CDR3 DNA sequence: TGTGCCAGCAGTGCCACTCTCTACGAGCAGTACTTC. Protein product: CASSATLYEQYF. The rearrangement uses TRBV25-1 and TRBJ2-7, with D hard to call. The CDR3 totals 12 residues. CDR1 and CDR2 from the germline V gene are MGHDK and SYGVNS. The V end lost 4 bases, the J end lost 3 bases, and 7 bases lay between the germline ends.

This chain connects TRBV2 to TRBJ2-5; a possible D gene is TRBD1 (5 bases). CDR3 length equals 13 residues. The ends were cut back, 5 bases at V and 5 bases at J, with 12 bases in the middle. The germline V gene encodes CDR1 SNHLY and CDR2 FYNNEI. In DNA form, the CDR3 reads TGTGCCAGCAGTAGGGGCAGGGATGAGACCCAGTACTTC. It yields the protein CASSRGRDETQYF.

CDR3 bases: TGCAGTGTTCAGGCAGGGACAGGGGTTATAGATACGCAGTATTTT. Translated, it gives CSVQAGTGVIDTQYF. The J gene is TRBJ2-3, the V gene TRBV20-1, with TRBD1 matching 10 bases. The CDR3 has 15 amino acids. The germline CDR1 and CDR2 sequences are DFQATT and SNEGSKA (reference sequence). Germline trimming cut 7 bases from V and 5 bases from J; bases unmatched to any gene: 12.

As for this clonotype: At one end, the junction sequence differs from germline, possibly due to a read error. This chain joins TRBV15 and TRBJ1-4; perhaps TRBD1 as D (5 bases). Germline assignment: CDR1 LNHNV and CDR2 YYDKDF (reference sequence). This CDR3 has 15 residues. This CDR3 is CATSSDREGNEKLSF. The DNA for the CDR3 is TGTGCCACCAGCAGCGATAGGGAGGGGAATGAAAAACTGTCTTTT.

This clonotype has ten or more counts. The chain couples TRBV12-3 or TRBV12-4 to TRBJ1-2; a weak D match, TRBD1 (5 bases). The V end lost 0 bases, the J end lost 4 bases, and 15 bases lay between the germline ends. CDR3 length: 16 residues. DNA for the CDR3: TGTGCCAGCAGTTTAGCGCTGACAGCACTAAGCTATGGCTACACCTTC. It translates to CASSLALTALSYGYTF.

In this sample, this clonotype turned up many times. This chain connects TRBV20-1 to TRBJ1-5, with TRBD1 matching over 8 bases. J was trimmed by 1 base and V by 6 bases; bases with no gene match: 2. CDR1 is DFQATT and CDR2 is SNEGSKA in the germline V gene (reference sequence). This CDR3 spans 13 amino acids. CDR3 in amino acids: CSARTGSNQPQHF. The CDR3 nucleotides read TGCAGTGCAAGGACAGGGAGCAATCAGCCCCAGCATTTT.

Ten or more counts support this clonotype. The V and J genes are TRBV29-1 and TRBJ2-3, with D perhaps TRBD1 (5 bases). The V end lost 3 bases, the J end lost 1 base, and 5 bases lay between the germline ends. CDR1 and CDR2 (germline): SQVTM, ANQGSEA. CDR3 size: 12 residues. CDR3 loop: CSVDRGTDTQYF. The DNA of the CDR3 is TGCAGCGTTGACAGGGGCACAGATACGCAGTATTTT.